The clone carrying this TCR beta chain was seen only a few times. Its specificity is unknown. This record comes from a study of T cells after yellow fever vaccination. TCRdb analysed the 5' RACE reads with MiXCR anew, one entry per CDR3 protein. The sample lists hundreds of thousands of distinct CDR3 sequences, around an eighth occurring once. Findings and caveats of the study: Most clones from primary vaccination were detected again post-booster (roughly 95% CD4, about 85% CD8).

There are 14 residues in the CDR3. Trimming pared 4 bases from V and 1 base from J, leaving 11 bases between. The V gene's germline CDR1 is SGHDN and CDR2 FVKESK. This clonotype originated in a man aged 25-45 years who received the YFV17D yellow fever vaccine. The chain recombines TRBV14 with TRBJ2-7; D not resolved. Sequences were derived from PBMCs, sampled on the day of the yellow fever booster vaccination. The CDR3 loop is CASSPHGPSYEQYF. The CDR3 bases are TGTGCCAGCAGCCCCCACGGGCCGTCCTACGAGCAGTACTTC.